The sequence of this T cell receptor (beta chain) was determined in a study of regulatory T cells in long-lasting Graves disease. The time point denotes: newly diagnosed GD, antithyroid drugs for less than 3 months. RNA extracted from PBMCs served as the sequencing template. With 0 bases removed from V and 0 bases from J, the gap between germline ends came to 12 bases. The V gene's germline CDR1 is MNHEY and CDR2 SVGEGT. This CDR3 comprises 17 residues. Through Arm-PCR of CDR3 regions and iRepertoire HTBI primers, TCR beta libraries were built. Via MiXCR, TCRdb re-called the multiplex PCR reads, giving one row per CDR3 protein. The table includes about 540,000 distinct CDR3 sequences, roughly 12% detected once. This clonotype was counted between two and nine times. This sample was also put to use in a study of T cells in Graves' hyperthyroidism and ophthalmopathy.

This material consisted of peripheral blood mononuclear cells (PBMCs), taken at new diagnosis, from a patient treated with antithyroid drugs. The clonotype comes from a man aged 25 to 40 with Graves disease. This rearrangement joins TRBV6-2 or TRBV6-3 to TRBJ1-3; D possibly corresponds to TRBD1 (6 bases). The CDR3 loop is CASSYSIRTVSGNTIYF. CDR3 in DNA: TGTGCCAGCAGTTACTCGATCCGGACAGTCTCTGGAAACACCATATATTTT.